This T cell receptor (beta chain) was captured by sequencing in a study of blood T cell repertoires in COVID-19. Whole-study context: T cells, B-cell-depleted T cells, or PBMCs provided the cDNA or gDNA that served as material.

The length of the CDR3 is 14 residues. Trimming cost V 6 bases and J 3 bases; bases outside gene matches: 6. Germline V gene lookup returns CDR1 MNHNY and CDR2 SVGAGI (reference sequence). Clones were read by immunoSEQ multiplex PCR, and TCRdb kept only the in-frame ones, dropping some. The table records about 27,000 clones, about 92% of them present only once. The receptor was derived from a human donor in a cohort sampled during active COVID-19. Sequencing was done on a sample of peripheral blood. The chain links TRBV6-6 to TRBJ2-7; 9 bases are a match to TRBD2. CDR3 coding DNA: TGTGCCAGCAGCCTAGCGGGGCGACACTACGAGCAGTACGTC. Translated, it gives CASSLAGRHYEQYV.